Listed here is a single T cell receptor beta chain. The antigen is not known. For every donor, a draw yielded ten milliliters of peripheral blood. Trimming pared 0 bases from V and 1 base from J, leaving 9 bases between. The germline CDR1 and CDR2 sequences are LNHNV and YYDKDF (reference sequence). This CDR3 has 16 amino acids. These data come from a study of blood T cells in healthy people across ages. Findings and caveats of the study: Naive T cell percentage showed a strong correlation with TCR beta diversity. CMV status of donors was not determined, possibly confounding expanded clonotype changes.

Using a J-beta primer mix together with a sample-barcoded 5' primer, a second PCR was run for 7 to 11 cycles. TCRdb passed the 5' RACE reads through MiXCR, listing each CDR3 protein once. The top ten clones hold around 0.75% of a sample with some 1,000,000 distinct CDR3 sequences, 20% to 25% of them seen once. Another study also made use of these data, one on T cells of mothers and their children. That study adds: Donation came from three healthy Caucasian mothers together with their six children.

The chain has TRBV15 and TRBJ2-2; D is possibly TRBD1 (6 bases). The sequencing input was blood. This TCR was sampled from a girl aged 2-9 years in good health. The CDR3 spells CATSRDARGNTGELFF. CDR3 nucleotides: TGTGCCACCAGCAGAGATGCCAGGGGGAACACCGGGGAGCTGTTTTTT. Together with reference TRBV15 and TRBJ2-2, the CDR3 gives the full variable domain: DAMVIQNPRYQVTQFGKPVTLSCSQTLNHNVMYWYQQKSSQAPKLLFHYYDKDFNNEADTPDNFQSRRPNTSFCFLDIRSPGLGDTAMYLCATSRDARGNTGELFFGEGSRLTVL.